This T cell receptor (beta chain) appears in the sequencing data of a study of sequential checkpoint blockade in melanoma. The sample's treatment: randomized to nivolumab then ipilimumab (arm A) or the reverse (arm B). This table comes from immunoSEQ multiplex PCR, and its TCRdb copy is limited to in-frame clones, with some not included. In the table there are about 10,000 clones, 55% to 85% of which are singletons. The CDR3 covers 16 residues. Germline lookup yields CDR1 LGHNA and CDR2 YSLEER. The V end was cut by 0 bases, the J end by 1 base, with 12 bases between. This TCR derives from a human donor with melanoma. The specimen comprised CD8+ T cells sorted from blood (inferred from file names), sampled from a patient given nivolumab and ipilimumab in sequence. The V call is TRBV4-3, the J call TRBJ1-2, with D perhaps TRBD1 (6 bases). The CDR3 DNA sequence: TGCGCCAGCAGCCAAGATCTGGCAGGGGATAACTATGGCTACACCTTC. It specifies CASSQDLAGDNYGYTF.